These 27 T cell receptor beta chains came from one sample sequenced in a study of cytomegalovirus exposure and HLA in healthy donors. Clones were read by immunoSEQ multiplex PCR, and TCRdb kept only the in-frame ones, dropping some. The sample has some 170,000 clones; 65% to 90% are singletons. The sequenced sample was PBMCs. The receptor set was obtained from a woman under 30 in good health and CMV-seronegative.

This clone has more than one count but fewer than ten. The V call is TRBV29-1, the J call TRBJ1-2; TRBD1 is a possible D gene (6 bases). The CDR3 sequence is 12 residues long. Per germline, CDR1 SQVTM and CDR2 ANQGSEA. V shed 5 bases and J shed 4 bases, with 11 bases lying between them. CDR3 in DNA: TGCAGCGTTTCCGGACAGTTCTATGGCTACACCTTC. This encodes CSVSGQFYGYTF.

CDR3 residues: CASTLSSGGRDEQFF. For the CDR3, the DNA is TGCGCCAGCACCCTGTCTAGCGGGGGGCGGGATGAGCAGTTCTTC. The J gene is TRBJ2-1, the V gene TRBV10-2, with 11 bases lining up with TRBD2. Germline assignment: CDR1 WSHSY and CDR2 SAAADI. V shed 7 bases, J shed 8 bases, and the junction held 10 bases outside the gene matches. The CDR3 runs 15 residues.

The rearrangement joins TRBV19 to TRBJ2-5, with 10 bases lining up with TRBD1. The CDR3 runs 14 residues. Germline CDR1 is LNHDA and CDR2 is SQIVND (reference sequence). The V gene end was trimmed by 6 bases and the J gene end by 4 bases; junction bases not matched to a gene: 5. This CDR3 reads CASSDRGLIETQYF. CDR3 DNA: TGTGCCAGTAGCGACAGGGGGCTGATAGAGACCCAGTACTTC.

V gene TRBV10-2 combines with J gene TRBJ1-3, with 7 nucleotides matching TRBD1. The CDR3 has 19 residues. In germline, CDR1 is WSHSY, CDR2 SAAADI. The V and J ends lost 0 bases and 5 bases, in that order; junction bases with no gene match: 16. The CDR3 DNA is TGCGCCAGCAGTGAGTCCACAGTGATGAAAACAGGGGAAAGAAACACCATATATTTT. This encodes CASSESTVMKTGERNTIYF.

The rearrangement joins TRBV7-2 to TRBJ2-7; 7 bases match TRBD1. CDR1 is SGHTA and CDR2 is FQGNSA in the germline V gene. The CDR3 is 15 residues long. J gave up 7 bases and V 3 bases, and 12 bases lay outside the gene matches. The chain's CDR3 is CASSFLGTEPLEQYF. The DNA of the CDR3 is TGTGCCAGCAGCTTCCTCGGGACAGAACCCCTTGAGCAGTACTTC.

The gene calls are TRBV7-9 and TRBJ2-7, with TRBD1 matching 8 bases. J gave up 6 bases and V 7 bases, and 11 bases lay outside the gene matches. The CDR3 has 14 residues. Germline V gene data show CDR1 as SEHNR and CDR2 as FQNEAQ (reference sequence). The CDR3 sequence is CASTSATGTGEQYF. In DNA, the CDR3 is TGTGCCAGCACCTCAGCCACCGGGACAGGCGAGCAGTACTTC.

The chain is built from TRBV6-5 and TRBJ2-2, with TRBD1 matching 7 bases. The CDR3 covers 14 residues. Germline lookup yields CDR1 MNHEY and CDR2 SVGAGI. The junction had 6 bases not matched to a gene; V was cut back by 4 bases and J by 7 bases. The CDR3 protein is CASSSGTVYGELFF. The CDR3, as DNA: TGTGCCAGCAGTTCCGGGACAGTTTACGGGGAGCTGTTTTTT.

The V call is TRBV27, the J call TRBJ2-1, with 7 bases that match TRBD1. V was pared by 2 bases and J by 5 bases, with 3 bases of the junction left unmatched. The germline CDR1 and CDR2 sequences are MNHEY and SMNVEV (reference sequence). The CDR3 has 14 amino acids. The CDR3: CASSLRDSNNEQFF. The CDR3 DNA is TGTGCCAGCAGTTTACGGGACAGTAACAATGAGCAGTTCTTC.

The V gene is TRBV7-9, the J gene TRBJ2-7, with TRBD1 identical over 7 bases. The CDR3 loop spans 14 amino acids. The trim removed 4 bases at V and 2 bases at J, leaving 5 bases unmatched. Germline V gene sequence: CDR1 SEHNR, CDR2 FQNEAQ (reference sequence). For the CDR3, the DNA is TGTGCCAGCAGCTCGACAGGGAATGCCTACGAGCAGTACTTC. Its translation is CASSSTGNAYEQYF.

The V gene is TRBV7-8, the J gene TRBJ2-1; 8 bases fit TRBD1. V gave up 4 bases and J gave up 5 bases; unmatched junction bases: 7. Germline values: CDR1 SGHVS, CDR2 FQNEAQ. The CDR3 totals 15 residues. The CDR3 coding sequence is TGTGCCAGCAGCTCCCGGGACAGGCAAAACAATGAGCAGTTCTTC. It codes for CASSSRDRQNNEQFF.

The gene calls are TRBV29-1 and TRBJ1-4, with 10 bases matching TRBD1. CDR1 and CDR2 (germline): SQVTM, ANQGSEA. The CDR3 covers 16 residues. The V segment lost 4 bases and the J segment 4 bases; nucleotides outside the gene matches: 9. CDR3 protein: CSVAGTGAPVNEKLFF. The CDR3 DNA follows: TGCAGCGTTGCGGGGACAGGGGCCCCGGTTAATGAAAAACTGTTTTTT. Filled out from reference TRBV29-1 and TRBJ1-4, the complete variable domain reads SAVISQKPSRDICQRGTSLTIQCQVDSQVTMMFWYRQQPGQSLTLIATANQGSEATYESGFVIDKFPISRPNLTFSTLTVSNMSPEDSSIYLCSVAGTGAPVNEKLFFGSGTQLSVL.

The chain combines TRBV18 with TRBJ2-7; 9 positions agree with TRBD1. This CDR3 region has 15 residues. Unmatched junction bases numbered 8, after V lost 3 bases and J lost 5 bases. Germline CDR1 is KGHSH and CDR2 is LQKENI. CDR3 protein: CASSPLSRDRDEQYF. The CDR3 DNA follows: TGTGCCAGCTCACCTCTCTCCCGGGACAGGGACGAGCAGTACTTC.

The chain carries TRBV11-2 and TRBJ2-5; the match to TRBD2 covers 12 bases. CDR3 length equals 17 residues. Germline V gives CDR1 SGHAT, CDR2 FQNNGV. The V and J ends lost 0 bases and 4 bases, in that order; junction bases with no gene match: 6. The CDR3 here is CASSLDLAGGPGETQYF. DNA for the CDR3: TGTGCCAGCAGCTTAGATCTAGCGGGAGGGCCGGGAGAGACCCAGTACTTC.

The chain employs TRBV7-9 and TRBJ1-1; 7 nucleotides match TRBD1. The CDR3 spans 14 residues. In germline, CDR1 is SEHNR, CDR2 FQNEAQ (reference sequence). With 4 bases clipped from V and 4 bases from J, the junction kept 6 bases outside the gene matches. In DNA, the CDR3 is TGTGCCAGCAGCTCACAGGGGCCACTCACTGAAGCTTTCTTT. This translates into CASSSQGPLTEAFF.

The chain joins TRBV11-2 to TRBJ2-3; D possibly corresponds to TRBD2 (5 bases). Trimming took 1 base from V and 3 from J, leaving 14 bases between them. Germline lookup yields CDR1 SGHAT and CDR2 FQNNGV. This CDR3 has 16 residues. The CDR3 spells CASSLGAGVGTDTQYF. The CDR3 DNA is TGTGCCAGCAGCTTAGGAGCCGGGGTGGGAACAGATACGCAGTATTTT.

The chain recombines TRBV10-3 with TRBJ2-7, with 9 bases aligning to TRBD2. There are 19 residues in the CDR3. Looked up from germline, CDR1 is ENHRY and CDR2 is SYGVKD. V was clipped by 2 bases and J by 0 bases; unmatched bases: 14. CDR3 sequence: CAISEIEMRRGGTSYEQYF. In nucleotides, the CDR3 is TGTGCCATCAGTGAGATTGAGATGAGGCGGGGGGGAACCTCCTACGAGCAGTACTTC.

This sequence joins TRBV7-2 and TRBJ2-2; the match to TRBD1 covers 7 bases. The trim removed 5 bases at V and 5 bases at J, leaving 8 bases unmatched. Germline V lookup: CDR1 SGHTA, CDR2 FQGNSA. The CDR3 length is 15 residues. The CDR3 nucleotides read TGTGCCAGCAGCCTTCTGTACAGGGGAACCGGGGAGCTGTTTTTT. This sequence encodes CASSLLYRGTGELFF.

The chain combines TRBV7-9 with TRBJ2-3; no definite D call. Germline CDR1 and CDR2: SEHNR and FQNEAQ (reference sequence). Trimming cost V 3 bases and J 4 bases, with 11 bases left between them. The CDR3 is made up of 14 amino acids. CDR3 nucleotide sequence: TGTGCCAGCAGCTTCGGGTTCGAGCCAGATACGCAGTATTTT. This codes for CASSFGFEPDTQYF.

This clone was recorded only once. The CDR3 region is CASSVTGDEQFF. CDR3 nucleotide sequence: TGCGCCAGCAGCGTGACAGGGGATGAGCAGTTCTTC. This sequence joins TRBV5-1 and TRBJ2-1; 8 nucleotides match TRBD1. Germline CDR1 is SGHRS and CDR2 is YFSETQ. Trimming removed 4 bases from V and 8 bases from J; junction bases left unmatched: 2. The CDR3 extends over 12 amino acids.

This chain uses TRBV6-1 with TRBJ2-1, with TRBD1 matching over 9 bases. CDR1 is MNHNS, CDR2 SASEGT, per germline. This CDR3 has 15 residues. Trimming took 1 base from V and 15 from J; bases not matched to a gene: 13. The chain's CDR3 is CASSEGLAPGQGRFF. The CDR3 DNA reads as TGTGCCAGCAGTGAAGGCCTCGCTCCGGGACAGGGTCGGTTCTTC.

The rearrangement links TRBV20-1 to TRBJ1-1; 7 bases align to TRBD1. The CDR3 length is 11 residues. Trimming removed 8 bases from V and 7 bases from J; junction bases left unmatched: 7. CDR1 DFQATT and CDR2 SNEGSKA come from the germline V gene (reference sequence). The CDR3 bases are TGCAGTCCGACTAACAGGGGTGAAGCTTTCTTT. Translation: CSPTNRGEAFF.

CDR3 DNA: TGCGCCAGCAGCCATACAGGGGGCGTAGAGACCCAGTACTTC. Translated: CASSHTGGVETQYF. The V gene is TRBV4-3, the J gene TRBJ2-5; 9 bases are a match to TRBD1. The CDR3 runs 14 residues. Trimming cost V 3 bases and J 4 bases; bases outside gene matches: 3. Germline V gene data show CDR1 as LGHNA and CDR2 as YSLEER.

The V gene is TRBV10-3, the J gene TRBJ2-7, with D uncertain. CDR1 is ENHRY and CDR2 is SYGVKD in the germline V gene. The CDR3 consists of 13 residues. Trimming left V 10 bases short and J 0 bases short, with 13 bases between. CDR3 sequence: CATGPVSSYEQYF. The CDR3 DNA sequence: TGTGCCACTGGGCCTGTCAGCTCCTACGAGCAGTACTTC.

The sample holds a few counts of this clone. The gene calls are TRBV4-1 and TRBJ1-6; D uncertain. Germline CDR1 and CDR2: MGHRA and YSYEKL. The germline V and J ends were trimmed by 1 base and 8 bases, with 12 bases remaining between them. The CDR3 totals 15 residues. In DNA, the CDR3 is TGCGCCAGCAGCCAAGTACAGTCACTCCATTCACCCCTCCACTTT. This codes for CASSQVQSLHSPLHF.

The chain has TRBV2 and TRBJ1-5, with 8 bases that match TRBD1. V trimming: 7 bases; J trimming: 3 bases; junction bases outside the gene matches: 14. Looked up from germline, CDR1 is SNHLY and CDR2 is FYNNEI. This CDR3 region has 17 residues. CDR3 bases: TGTGCCAGCACCCCGAGCTCAGGGACAGGCATCAATCAGCCCCAGCATTTT. Its translation: CASTPSSGTGINQPQHF.

This chain uses TRBV6-5 with TRBJ1-2, with TRBD1 as a possible D gene (5 bases). Germline CDR1 reads MNHEY; CDR2 reads SVGAGI. V was cut by 8 bases and J by 1 base, with 17 bases left in between. There are 15 residues in the CDR3. The CDR3: CASSVEGPHNYGYTF. The CDR3 DNA reads as TGTGCCAGCTCGGTGGAGGGACCGCATAACTATGGCTACACCTTC.

This clone came up once. This sequence joins TRBV4-2 and TRBJ2-3; 9 bases align to TRBD1. Germline V gene lookup returns CDR1 LGHNA and CDR2 YNFKEQ. Losses at the gene ends were 7 bases for V and 6 bases for J; bases not matched to a gene: 11. The CDR3 runs 15 residues. CDR3 nucleotide sequence: TGTGCCAGCACCCCAGAACAGGGGGCGGGTGATACGCAGTATTTT. Translated, it gives CASTPEQGAGDTQYF.